This entry concerns a single T cell receptor beta chain. The target antigen is unknown. Generated by immunoSEQ multiplex PCR, the TCRdb table keeps only in-frame clones and is missing some. Of about 14,000 clones listed, approximately 68% are singletons. This sample was taken from a study of tumor-infiltrating lymphocytes in localized non-small cell lung cancer. V was pared by 1 base and J by 8 bases, with 20 bases between. From germline, CDR1 is SGHTA and CDR2 FQGNSA. The CDR3 sequence is 16 residues long. Overall study results and limits: No T-cell fraction difference was seen between IM1 and IM2 tumors. Available tissue quantity limited TCR sequencing to a patient subset.

The chain has TRBV7-2 and TRBJ1-2; maybe TRBD1 (6 bases). This receptor was obtained from a human donor with non-small cell lung cancer. The sample consisted of lung tumor tissue. The DNA of the CDR3 is TGTGCCAGCAGCTTAGATAGGTTTGTGGGGGCGCGCGGCTACACCTTC. Amino acids: CASSLDRFVGARGYTF. The whole variable domain, remainder taken from reference TRBV7-2 and TRBJ1-2, is GAGVSQSPSNKVTEKGKDVELRCDPISGHTALYWYRQSLGQGLEFLIYFQGNSAPDKSGLPSDRFSAERTGGSVSTLTIQRTQQEDSAVYLCASSLDRFVGARGYTFGSGTRLTVV.